A single TCR beta chain is shown here with its context. Its antigen is not known. The data derive from a study of T-cell reconstitution after alpha-beta-depleted transplantation in children. Points from the study as a whole: One year post-transplant, T-cell counts and diversity were largely derived from T cells produced anew.

TCRbeta library construction was performed incorporating unique molecular identifiers. From the PCR reads, TCRdb called clonotypes with MiXCR, one entry per CDR3 protein. The sample contains a few hundred thousand distinct CDR3 sequences, 20% to 30% of which appear only once. Trimming stripped 1 base from V and 3 bases from J, with 9 bases between. The CDR3 has 14 residues. CDR1 GTSNPN and CDR2 SVGIG come from the germline V gene (reference sequence). The chain combines TRBV30 with TRBJ1-4; D is unresolved. The TCR originated in a boy under three years old with Wiskott-Aldrich syndrome, due to receive a stem cell transplant. The sample in question was PBMCs, obtained before TCRalphabeta/CD19-depleted stem cell transplant. The CDR3 bases are TGTGCCTGGAGTGGTCGACTGGCTAATGAAAAACTGTTTTTT. Protein: CAWSGRLANEKLFF.